These 23 T cell receptor beta chains share one sample of origin, sequenced in a study of T cells after yellow fever vaccination. TCRdb re-called the 5' RACE reads through MiXCR, storing one row per CDR3 protein. This table has some 300,000 distinct CDR3 sequences, around 3.9% appearing once. This sample comprised PBMCs, obtained on the day of the yellow fever booster vaccination. Receptor source: a man aged 18-30 years who received the YFV17D yellow fever vaccine.

This clonotype has a count of ten or more. This chain joins TRBV4-1 and TRBJ2-3; a possible D gene is TRBD1 (6 bases). V lost 1 base to trimming and J lost 3 bases, with 14 bases between them. Germline-derived CDR1 and CDR2 are MGHRA and YSYEKL. This CDR3 comprises 16 residues. The CDR3 DNA sequence: TGCGCCAGCAGCCAAGGGCCAGGGGCCTGGACAGATACGCAGTATTTT. Amino acids: CASSQGPGAWTDTQYF.

This clonotype came up many times. The gene calls are TRBV11-2 and TRBJ1-5; the D is unclear. CDR1 is SGHAT, CDR2 FQNNGV, per germline. V lost 2 bases, J lost 0 bases, and 2 bases lay in between. The CDR3 is 13 amino acids. The CDR3 here is CASSLSSNQPQHF. The CDR3 DNA is TGTGCCAGCAGCTTAAGTAGCAATCAGCCCCAGCATTTT.

In its sample, this clonotype was seen many times. The V gene is TRBV6-6, the J gene TRBJ1-5; D ambiguous. V shed 4 bases and J shed 2 bases, with 3 bases lying between them. Germline loops: CDR1 MNHNY, CDR2 SVGAGI (reference sequence). The CDR3 has 12 residues. CDR3 protein: CASSFGNQPQHF. CDR3 sequence (DNA): TGTGCCAGCAGTTTCGGCAATCAGCCCCAGCATTTT.

The chain carries TRBV5-6 and TRBJ2-3; D gene ambiguous. Trimming stripped 4 bases from V and 3 bases from J, with 12 bases between. CDR3 length: 14 amino acids. Germline CDR1 reads SGHDT; CDR2 reads YYEEEE. CDR3 sequence (DNA): TGTGCCAGCAGCACCCGGTCGGTGACAGATACGCAGTATTTT. It specifies CASSTRSVTDTQYF.

The CDR3 DNA reads as TGCGCCAGCAGCCAAGTCGGGAAGAAGGGCTATAATTCACCCCTCCACTTT. The encoded protein is CASSQVGKKGYNSPLHF. This rearrangement joins TRBV4-1 to TRBJ1-6, with D unclear. From germline, CDR1 is MGHRA and CDR2 YSYEKL. This CDR3 is 17 amino acids long. V lost 1 base and J 3 bases, leaving 13 bases between the germline ends.

This chain uses TRBV20-1 with TRBJ1-1, with a possible D match to TRBD1 (5 bases). The CDR3 is made up of 13 amino acids. The ends were cut back, 1 base at V and 5 bases at J, with 11 bases in the middle. Germline-derived CDR1 and CDR2 are DFQATT and SNEGSKA (reference sequence). The CDR3 nucleotides read TGCAGTGCTAGAGTGGGCGAGGGGACTGAAGCTTTCTTT. It encodes CSARVGEGTEAFF.

The chain carries TRBV7-9 and TRBJ1-5, with TRBD1 as a possible D gene (5 bases). From germline, CDR1 is SEHNR and CDR2 FQNEAQ (reference sequence). CDR3 length equals 14 residues. The V end lost 1 base, the J end lost 7 bases, and 11 bases lay between the germline ends. The CDR3 region is CASSLEGRWQPQHF. The CDR3 DNA is TGTGCCAGCAGCTTAGAGGGGCGTTGGCAGCCCCAGCATTTT. Full variable domain (outside the CDR3, taken from reference TRBV7-9 and TRBJ1-5): DTGVSQNPRHKITKRGQNVTFRCDPISEHNRLYWYRQTLGQGPEFLTYFQNEAQLEKSRLLSDRFSAERPKGSFSTLEIQRTEQGDSAMYLCASSLEGRWQPQHFGDGTRLSIL.

This clonotype was counted many times. The rearrangement uses TRBV5-1 and TRBJ2-1; TRBD2 matches 10 bases. The junction had 3 bases not matched to a gene; V was cut back by 8 bases and J by 1 base. This CDR3 is 14 amino acids long. Looked up from germline, CDR1 is SGHRS and CDR2 is YFSETQ. The DNA for the CDR3 is TGCGCCAGTTCGACTAGCGGGTCCTACAATGAGCAGTTCTTC. Residues: CASSTSGSYNEQFF.

This chain joins TRBV20-1 and TRBJ1-2; no clear D. The V gene lost 6 bases and the J gene lost 0 bases, with 14 bases spanning the gap. This CDR3 contains 14 residues. CDR1 is DFQATT, CDR2 SNEGSKA, per germline (reference sequence). This CDR3 is CSAVPDLANYGYTF. DNA for the CDR3: TGCAGTGCCGTCCCGGATTTAGCTAACTATGGCTACACCTTC.

The sample holds a few counts of this clonotype. The chain carries TRBV2 and TRBJ2-3; D unresolved. Germline CDR1 reads SNHLY; CDR2 reads FYNNEI. CDR3 length: 12 residues. The V gene lost 6 bases and the J gene lost 6 bases, with 10 bases spanning the gap. The CDR3 sequence is CASRELRDTQYF. The CDR3 nucleotides are TGTGCCAGCAGAGAACTTCGGGATACGCAGTATTTT.

The sample holds many counts of this clonotype. The chain couples TRBV27 to TRBJ2-2; D is possibly TRBD1 or TRBD2 (6 bases each). V was trimmed by 1 base and J by 6 bases, leaving 12 bases between them. From germline, CDR1 is MNHEY and CDR2 SMNVEV (reference sequence). This CDR3 region has 15 residues. DNA of the CDR3: TGTGCCAGCAGTTTATGGGCAGGGGAGGCCGGGGAGCTGTTTTTT. Its protein product is CASSLWAGEAGELFF.

The chain employs TRBV18 and TRBJ1-3, with 9 bases aligning to TRBD1. The CDR3 has 17 amino acids. Germline V gene sequence: CDR1 KGHSH, CDR2 LQKENI. V gave up 5 bases and J gave up 0 bases; unmatched junction bases: 8. The CDR3 sequence: CASSAGTGRLSGNTIYF. The CDR3 nucleotides read TGTGCCAGCTCAGCCGGGACAGGGAGACTCTCTGGAAACACCATATATTTT.

This clonotype occurred a few times. This sequence joins TRBV7-9 and TRBJ1-4; no clear D. V was pared by 1 base and J by 8 bases, with 5 bases between. There are 12 residues in the CDR3. Germline lookup yields CDR1 SEHNR and CDR2 FQNEAQ (reference sequence). CDR3 DNA sequence: TGTGCCAGCAGCTTAGTACAGGAAAAACTGTTTTTT. The encoded protein is CASSLVQEKLFF.

Many counts were recorded for this clonotype. The chain employs TRBV7-2 and TRBJ2-5; maybe TRBD1 (5 bases). The V end lost 5 bases, the J end lost 7 bases, and 14 bases lay between the germline ends. Germline V gene lookup returns CDR1 SGHTA and CDR2 FQGNSA. This CDR3 is built from 13 residues. CDR3 loop: CASSRQGWGTQYF. CDR3 in DNA: TGTGCCAGCAGCCGTCAGGGTTGGGGGACCCAGTACTTC.

This clonotype was found many times. The rearrangement links TRBV29-1 to TRBJ2-3, with D possibly matching TRBD1 (6 bases). Germline V gene data show CDR1 as SQVTM and CDR2 as ANQGSEA. The CDR3 loop spans 13 amino acids. Trimming left V 0 bases short and J 6 bases short, with 10 bases between. CDR3 loop: CSVEDGGSDTQYF. The CDR3 coding sequence is TGCAGCGTTGAAGATGGGGGCTCGGATACGCAGTATTTT.

This clonotype was found many times. The V and J genes are TRBV5-1 and TRBJ1-5, with unresolved D. Germline V gene lookup returns CDR1 SGHRS and CDR2 YFSETQ. The CDR3 is 13 amino acids. Trimming shortened V by 4 bases and J by 2 bases, and 7 bases separated the two germline ends. CDR3 in amino acids: CASSPEGNQPQHF. CDR3 bases: TGCGCCAGCAGCCCAGAAGGCAATCAGCCCCAGCATTTT. Variable domain in full (rest from reference TRBV5-1 and TRBJ1-5): KAGVTQTPRYLIKTRGQQVTLSCSPISGHRSVSWYQQTPGQGLQFLFEYFSETQRNKGNFPGRFSGRQFSNSRSEMNVSTLELGDSALYLCASSPEGNQPQHFGDGTRLSIL.

The sample holds many counts of this clonotype. The chain recombines TRBV5-4 with TRBJ2-1; D ambiguous. Germline loops: CDR1 SGHNT, CDR2 YYREEE (reference sequence). This CDR3 is 13 amino acids long. V dropped 5 bases and J dropped 5 bases, with 11 bases sitting between them. As DNA, the CDR3 is TGTGCCAGCAGACCGGACCTTGACAATGAGCAGTTCTTC. It translates to CASRPDLDNEQFF. The full variable domain, with the rest looked up from reference TRBV5-4 and TRBJ2-1, is ETGVTQSPTHLIKTRGQQVTLRCSSQSGHNTVSWYQQALGQGPQFIFQYYREEENGRGNFPPRFSGLQFPNYSSELNVNALELDDSALYLCASRPDLDNEQFFGPGTRLTVL.

This clonotype was detected many times. This chain uses TRBV7-8 with TRBJ2-1, with D perhaps matching TRBD2 (6 bases). Germline V gene lookup returns CDR1 SGHVS and CDR2 FQNEAQ. The CDR3 spans 16 residues. V lost 1 base and J lost 2, with 12 bases in between. This CDR3 is CASSLVSLATYNEQFF. CDR3 DNA sequence: TGTGCCAGCAGCTTAGTCAGCCTAGCGACCTACAATGAGCAGTTCTTC. Full variable domain (missing parts from reference TRBV7-8 and TRBJ2-1): GAGVSQSPRYKVAKRGQDVALRCDPISGHVSLFWYQQALGQGPEFLTYFQNEAQLDKSGLPSDRFFAERPEGSVSTLKIQRTQQEDSAVYLCASSLVSLATYNEQFFGPGTRLTVL.

This clonotype was detected ten times or more. CDR3 in amino acids: CASSPGPQQFF. The CDR3 nucleotides are TGCGCCAGCAGCCCGGGACCTCAACAGTTCTTC. The genes are TRBV5-1 and TRBJ2-1; D may be TRBD1 or TRBD2 (5 bases each). The germline V gene has CDR1 SGHRS and CDR2 YFSETQ. The CDR3 extends over 11 amino acids. Trimming stripped 4 bases from V and 13 bases from J, with 12 bases between.

This clonotype was seen ten or more times. The chain joins TRBV5-5 to TRBJ1-5; D call uncertain. CDR3 length equals 14 residues. V shed 2 bases and J shed 3 bases, with 9 bases lying between them. The germline CDR1 and CDR2 sequences are SGHKS and YYEKEE (reference sequence). The CDR3 nucleotides are TGTGCCAGCAGCTTTCGGGCCCTCAATCAGCCCCAGCATTTT. Amino acids: CASSFRALNQPQHF.

The chain recombines TRBV6-1 with TRBJ1-5; 11 positions match TRBD1. This CDR3 is 18 amino acids long. The germline gives CDR1 MNHNS, CDR2 SASEGT. V lost 2 bases, J lost 8 bases, and 14 bases stayed unmatched. CDR3: CASSESRTGGTIRKPQHF. CDR3 DNA sequence: TGTGCCAGCAGTGAATCGAGGACAGGGGGCACCATCCGAAAGCCCCAGCATTTT.

This clonotype showed up just a few times. Written as DNA, the CDR3 is TGTGCCAGCAGCCCTATGGGGTTAACTGAAGCTTTCTTT. The encoded protein is CASSPMGLTEAFF. The chain carries TRBV7-9 and TRBJ1-1; the D is unclear. This CDR3 comprises 13 residues. Germline CDR1 SEHNR, CDR2 FQNEAQ (reference sequence). Trimming shortened V by 5 bases and J by 5 bases, and 12 bases separated the two germline ends.

The chain employs TRBV18 and TRBJ2-1; D is perhaps TRBD1 or TRBD2 (6 bases each). The CDR3 totals 17 residues. Looked up from germline, CDR1 is KGHSH and CDR2 is LQKENI. Trimming removed 0 bases at V and 8 bases at J, with 20 bases between. The CDR3 bases are TGTGCCAGCTCACCACCGACGTTGGGGGGCCTATGGCATGAGCAGTTCTTC. Its translation: CASSPPTLGGLWHEQFF.